The 32 T cell receptor beta chains in this list originate from one sample, sequenced in a study of cytomegalovirus exposure and HLA in healthy donors (dated by TCRdb to the late 2010s). The method was the immunoSEQ multiplex PCR assay. For the multiplex PCR, a mixture combining 60 forward primers for TCR Vbeta segments and 13 reverse primers for TCR Jbeta segments was used. TCRdb holds this immuneACCESS table with in-frame rearrangements only. Some clones are missing; in checked studies, unresolved V genes explain under half, and the rest has no known cause. The table kept for this sample lists 53,000 or so clones. The top ten clonotypes cover 9.5% to 15% of the sample. What was sequenced was PBMCs. The receptors stem from a man between 18 and 29 years old in good health and CMV-seropositive.

As to this clone: The sample holds other DNA sequences that translate to the same CDR3. The chain couples TRBV7-9 to TRBJ1-3, with no clear D. Germline V gene data show CDR1 as SEHNR and CDR2 as FQNEAQ (reference sequence). CDR3 length: 14 amino acids. V was shortened by 3 bases and J by 3 bases, with 9 bases between the two germline ends. The CDR3 DNA reads as TGTGCCAGCAGCTTGGGAGGAAGTGGAAACACCATATATTTT. This translates into CASSLGGSGNTIYF.

The genes are TRBV5-1 and TRBJ2-5, with 7 bases aligning to TRBD2. The J call may be incorrect, as the DNA end agrees better with TRBJ2-7. The CDR3 totals 15 residues. Germline-derived CDR1 and CDR2 are SGHRS and YFSETQ. For the CDR3, the DNA is TGCGCCAGCAGCATTGGCGCGGGAGAGACTTACGAGCAGTACTTC. As protein: CASSIGAGETYEQYF.

V gene TRBV27 combines with J gene TRBJ2-7, with 8 bases aligning to TRBD1. The CDR3 length is 14 residues. With V trimmed by 2 bases and J by 6 bases, 6 bases remained unmatched. Looked up from germline, CDR1 is MNHEY and CDR2 is SMNVEV (reference sequence). CDR3 amino acids: CASSLQGAQGEQYF. As DNA, the CDR3 is TGTGCCAGCAGTTTACAGGGGGCTCAGGGCGAGCAGTACTTC.

V usage is TRBV27 and J usage is TRBJ2-1, with 7 bases identical to TRBD2. The CDR3 contains 11 residues. CDR1 MNHEY and CDR2 SMNVEV come from the germline V gene (reference sequence). J lost 13 bases, V lost 4 bases, and 4 bases had no gene match. Here the CDR3 reads CASSSGLVQFF. The CDR3 coding sequence is TGTGCCAGCAGTTCCGGACTAGTTCAGTTCTTC.

The V call is TRBV5-4, the J call TRBJ1-2; no clear D. V gave up 3 bases and J gave up 7 bases, with 16 bases separating them. Per the germline V gene, CDR1 is SGHNT and CDR2 is YYREEE (reference sequence). This CDR3 comprises 14 residues. The CDR3 sequence: CASSSRERVVGYTF. The CDR3 coding sequence is TGTGCCAGCAGCTCCCGGGAAAGGGTGGTTGGCTACACCTTC.

This chain joins TRBV29-1 and TRBJ1-2; D is perhaps TRBD1 (5 bases). Germline V gene sequence: CDR1 SQVTM, CDR2 ANQGSEA. The CDR3 sequence is 11 residues long. V was clipped by 8 bases and J by 4 bases, with 11 bases between them. The CDR3 region has the DNA TGCAGCTCCGCGGGGGGCTATGGCTACACCTTC. This sequence encodes CSSAGGYGYTF.

The chain uses TRBV13 and TRBJ2-3, with D uncertain. V lost 1 base and J lost 6, with 8 bases in between. CDR1 and CDR2 from the germline V gene are PRHDT and FYEKMQ (reference sequence). The CDR3 has 13 amino acids. CDR3 sequence (DNA): TGTGCCAGCAGCTTAGATAGCCGGGATACGCAGTATTTT. It translates to CASSLDSRDTQYF.

The rearrangement uses TRBV2 and TRBJ2-1; 12 bases match TRBD2. The CDR3 totals 15 residues. The ends lost 1 base at V and 6 bases at J; junction bases unmatched: 1. The germline V gene encodes CDR1 SNHLY and CDR2 FYNNEI. CDR3 in DNA: TGTGCCAGCAGTGAAGTGGGACTAGCGGGCAATGAGCAGTTCTTC. Protein sequence: CASSEVGLAGNEQFF.

J is TRBJ1-5 and V is TRBV30; TRBD1 aligns across 8 bases. Germline loops: CDR1 GTSNPN, CDR2 SVGIG (reference sequence). V shed 2 bases and J 4 bases; nucleotides not matched to a gene: 7. This CDR3 spans 15 amino acids. CDR3 nucleotides: TGTGCCTGGAGTAACAGGGGGACGGGAAATCAGCCCCAGCATTTT. Amino acids: CAWSNRGTGNQPQHF.

This chain joins TRBV5-4 and TRBJ2-1; D is perhaps TRBD1 (6 bases). Trimming shortened V by 1 base and J by 10 bases, and 12 bases separated the two germline ends. Germline-derived CDR1 and CDR2 are SGHNT and YYREEE (reference sequence). This CDR3 has 13 residues. The CDR3 nucleotides read TGTGCCAGCAGCTTGCTGGGGGCTCGGGAGCAGTTCTTC. Protein sequence: CASSLLGAREQFF. Full variable domain (rest looked up from reference TRBV5-4 and TRBJ2-1): ETGVTQSPTHLIKTRGQQVTLRCSSQSGHNTVSWYQQALGQGPQFIFQYYREEENGRGNFPPRFSGLQFPNYSSELNVNALELDDSALYLCASSLLGAREQFFGPGTRLTVL.

The chain uses TRBV30 and TRBJ2-2; D ambiguous. The CDR3 consists of 13 residues. V was trimmed by 5 bases and J by 1 base, leaving 8 bases between them. CDR1 is GTSNPN and CDR2 is SVGIG in the germline V gene (reference sequence). The CDR3 loop is CAWDLMNTGELFF. CDR3 in DNA: TGTGCCTGGGACTTGATGAACACCGGGGAGCTGTTTTTT.

The V gene is TRBV5-1, the J gene TRBJ2-1, with TRBD1 matching 7 bases. The CDR3 contains 16 residues. With V trimmed by 2 bases and J by 7 bases, 12 bases remained unmatched. Germline V gene sequence: CDR1 SGHRS, CDR2 YFSETQ. This chain's CDR3 is CASSFEAGGNKNEQFF. The CDR3 nucleotides are TGCGCCAGCAGCTTCGAGGCAGGGGGAAACAAGAATGAGCAGTTCTTC.

The chain combines TRBV4-3 with TRBJ2-1; 13 nucleotides align to TRBD2. Trimming cost V 4 bases and J 6 bases; bases outside gene matches: 6. Germline CDR1 and CDR2: LGHNA and YSLEER. This CDR3 has 16 amino acids. The CDR3 coding sequence is TGCGCCAGCAGCCTCCGGACTAGCGGGAGTACCAATGAGCAGTTCTTC. It specifies CASSLRTSGSTNEQFF.

CDR3 amino acids: CAWSGYQGASGKETQYF. CDR3 DNA: TGTGCCTGGAGTGGTTACCAGGGGGCTAGCGGGAAAGAGACCCAGTACTTC. The gene calls are TRBV30 and TRBJ2-5; TRBD2 is a possible D gene (9 bases). CDR3 size: 17 residues. V was cut by 1 base and J by 3 bases, with 21 bases left in between. CDR1 and CDR2 from the germline V gene are GTSNPN and SVGIG (reference sequence).

This chain uses TRBV7-9 with TRBJ2-7; TRBD1 might be the D (6 bases). The length of the CDR3 is 13 residues. Germline lookup yields CDR1 SEHNR and CDR2 FQNEAQ (reference sequence). Trimming cost V 5 bases and J 2 bases, with 10 bases left between them. The CDR3 DNA reads TGTGCCAGCAGCACAAGGGGGACCTACGAGCAGTACTTC. Its protein is CASSTRGTYEQYF.

The V call is TRBV21-1, the J call TRBJ1-6; the table gives TRBD1 as D, unverified against the DNA. TRBV21-1 is an annotated pseudogene. CDR3 length: 14 amino acids. This CDR3 reads CASSKKDRGSPLHF. CDR3 DNA: TGTGCCAGCAGCAAAAAGGACAGGGGTTCACCCCTCCACTTT.

The chain has TRBV30 and TRBJ2-5; maybe TRBD1 (6 bases). The J call is in doubt because the DNA end fits TRBJ2-7 better. CDR1 and CDR2 (germline): GTSNPN, SVGIG (reference sequence). The CDR3 is 11 amino acids. DNA for the CDR3: TGTGCCTGGAGTGAAGGGGGCGAGCAGTACTTC. It encodes CAWSEGGEQYF.

This chain joins TRBV29-1 and TRBJ1-4; 7 bases are a match to TRBD1. This CDR3 is 13 amino acids long. V lost 4 bases, J lost 5 bases, and 4 bases stayed unmatched. In germline, CDR1 is SQVTM, CDR2 ANQGSEA. CDR3: CSVAETGNEKLFF. CDR3 in DNA: TGCAGCGTTGCTGAGACAGGGAATGAAAAACTGTTTTTT.

The chain employs TRBV10-3 and TRBJ1-5, with 7 nucleotides matching TRBD1. V dropped 0 bases and J dropped 0; count of bases not matched to a gene: 14. CDR3 length: 20 residues. The germline V gene encodes CDR1 ENHRY and CDR2 SYGVKD. The CDR3 here is CAISESFVVTGPDSNQPQHF. CDR3 DNA sequence: TGTGCCATCAGTGAGTCGTTCGTAGTGACAGGGCCCGATAGCAATCAGCCCCAGCATTTT.

The chain carries TRBV30 and TRBJ1-1; unclear D gene. CDR1 and CDR2 (germline): GTSNPN, SVGIG (reference sequence). V lost 1 base and J 0 bases, leaving 9 bases between the germline ends. The CDR3 runs to 14 residues. The CDR3 DNA reads as TGTGCCTGGAGTGGAGGGCGACTGAACACTGAAGCTTTCTTT. Residues: CAWSGGRLNTEAFF.

The chain carries TRBV7-2 and TRBJ1-2; no definite D call. The CDR3 runs to 12 residues. Trimming cost V 3 bases and J 3 bases, with 5 bases left between them. Germline loops: CDR1 SGHTA, CDR2 FQGNSA. CDR3 in amino acids: CASSLGDYGYTF. The CDR3 region has the DNA TGTGCCAGCAGCTTGGGAGACTATGGCTACACCTTC.

The rearrangement uses TRBV30 and TRBJ2-1, with 14 bases fitting TRBD2. Germline V lookup: CDR1 GTSNPN, CDR2 SVGIG (reference sequence). V lost 3 bases to trimming and J lost 9 bases; unmatched junction nucleotides: 13. This CDR3 region has 17 residues. In nucleotides, the CDR3 is TGTGCCTGGAGGGACTACGGGGGACTAGCGGGAGCAGGTGAGCAGTTCTTC. Amino acid sequence: CAWRDYGGLAGAGEQFF.

V gene TRBV14 combines with J gene TRBJ1-2; a possible D gene is TRBD1 (5 bases). Per the germline V gene, CDR1 is SGHDN and CDR2 is FVKESK. This CDR3 region has 16 residues. The V gene lost 3 bases and the J gene lost 8 bases, with 22 bases spanning the gap. The CDR3 DNA follows: TGTGCCAGCAGCCAGGGGTCCTTTGTATGGGGCCAAGGCTACACCTTC. The encoded protein is CASSQGSFVWGQGYTF.

The genes are TRBV2 and TRBJ2-2, with TRBD2 matching over 15 bases. The V and J ends lost 5 bases and 4 bases, in that order; junction bases with no gene match: 8. The germline V gene has CDR1 SNHLY and CDR2 FYNNEI. The CDR3 extends over 18 amino acids. The CDR3 region has the DNA TGTGCCAGCAGTCGTGGACTAGCGGGAGGGCCAGGCACCGGGGAGCTGTTTTTT. The encoded protein is CASSRGLAGGPGTGELFF.

The CDR3 coding sequence is TGCGCCAGCAGCTTTTCCCGGCATCCTAGCGGGACATCCTACAATGAGCAGTTCTTC. As protein: CASSFSRHPSGTSYNEQFF. The rearrangement joins TRBV5-1 to TRBJ2-1; the match to TRBD2 covers 9 bases. Trimming cost V 2 bases and J 1 base; bases outside gene matches: 13. Germline-derived CDR1 and CDR2 are SGHRS and YFSETQ. The CDR3 has 19 residues.

The V call is TRBV7-3, the J call TRBJ2-5; 12 bases agree with TRBD1. Germline CDR1 reads SGHTA; CDR2 reads FQGTGA. This CDR3 has 15 amino acids. The junction had 5 bases not matched to a gene; V was cut back by 4 bases and J by 5 bases. For the CDR3, the DNA is TGTGCCAGCAGCTCAGGGACAGGGGGCAGCGAGACCCAGTACTTC. Protein: CASSSGTGGSETQYF.

The gene calls are TRBV27 and TRBJ1-5, with D possibly TRBD1 on 5 matching bases. CDR1 is MNHEY and CDR2 is SMNVEV in the germline V gene (reference sequence). The length of the CDR3 is 13 residues. Deletions cut 8 bases from V and 2 bases from J, with 10 bases between. CDR3 in amino acids: CASGSGRNQPQHF. The DNA of the CDR3 is TGTGCCAGCGGCTCAGGGCGCAATCAGCCCCAGCATTTT.

The chain is built from TRBV7-3 and TRBJ2-1; 8 nucleotides line up with TRBD1. V lost 4 bases, J lost 4 bases, and 12 bases stayed unmatched. Per germline, CDR1 SGHTA and CDR2 FQGTGA. The CDR3 consists of 17 residues. The CDR3 DNA is TGTGCCAGCAGCTCCACCCCTCCGGGACAGGTGTACAATGAGCAGTTCTTC. Protein: CASSSTPPGQVYNEQFF.

As regards this clone: This same CDR3 is encoded by further DNA sequences in the sample. DNA of the CDR3: TGTGCCAGCAGCCAAGACAGACAAGAGACCCAGTACTTC. Translated: CASSQDRQETQYF. This rearrangement joins TRBV5-4 to TRBJ2-5; D possibly corresponds to TRBD1 (5 bases). Germline-derived CDR1 and CDR2 are SGHNT and YYREEE (reference sequence). V gave up 4 bases and J gave up 2 bases, with 9 bases separating them. The CDR3 consists of 13 residues.

A remark on this clone: Additional DNA sequences in this sample encode the identical CDR3. The V call is TRBV9, the J call TRBJ1-2, with 9 positions matching TRBD1. In germline, CDR1 is SGDLS, CDR2 YYNGEE. This CDR3 spans 16 amino acids. The V segment lost 4 bases and the J segment 2 bases; nucleotides outside the gene matches: 9. The CDR3 coding sequence is TGTGCCAGCAGCCATACACCACAGGGGGCGAACTATGGCTACACCTTC. This codes for CASSHTPQGANYGYTF.

The J gene is TRBJ2-3, the V gene TRBV25-1, with 7 bases identical to TRBD1. The germline V gene encodes CDR1 MGHDK and CDR2 SYGVNS. V shed 5 bases and J 2 bases; nucleotides not matched to a gene: 7. This CDR3 comprises 15 residues. The DNA of the CDR3 is TGTGCCAGCAGTACACCAGGGGGAGCCACAGATACGCAGTATTTT. This codes for CASSTPGGATDTQYF.

V usage is TRBV4-1 and J usage is TRBJ1-2; no clear D gene. Germline-derived CDR1 and CDR2 are MGHRA and YSYEKL. The V gene lost 3 bases and the J gene lost 7 bases, with 18 bases spanning the gap. This CDR3 comprises 15 residues. Here the CDR3 DNA reads TGCGCCAGCAGCCACGCGGTGTCACCTGGCAGTGGCTACACCTTC. It translates to CASSHAVSPGSGYTF.